Each of the 17 T cell receptor beta chains below was sequenced from the same sample in a study of T cell responses to AZD1222 COVID-19 vaccine. TCRdb's table, derived via immunoSEQ multiplex PCR, lists solely in-frame clones and lacks some. The sample gives about 150,000 clones, nearly 90% of which show up once; just over 5% is in the top ten. The material was peripheral blood, obtained on day 0 of AZD1222 vaccination. Receptors originate from an adult in good health.

The V call is TRBV11-2, the J call TRBJ2-2; TRBD2 matches 15 bases. CDR3 length: 18 amino acids. Trimming at V came to 2 bases and at J to 6 bases, leaving 7 bases not matched to a gene. The germline gives CDR1 SGHAT, CDR2 FQNNGV. CDR3 nucleotide sequence: TGTGCCAGCAGCTTAAATACCTGGACTAGCGGGAGGGCCGGGGAGCTGTTTTTT. This encodes CASSLNTWTSGRAGELFF.

The chain joins TRBV24-1 to TRBJ2-5; D is perhaps TRBD2 (7 bases). The CDR3 extends over 13 amino acids. Germline V gene lookup returns CDR1 KGHDR and CDR2 SFDVKD. The CDR3 is CAIRGGEKETQYF. The CDR3 DNA reads as TGTGCTATCAGGGGAGGGGAGAAAGAGACCCAGTACTTC.

The V and J genes are TRBV9 and TRBJ2-2; 8 bases are a match to TRBD2. Unmatched junction bases numbered 3, after V lost 0 bases and J lost 5 bases. Germline lookup yields CDR1 SGDLS and CDR2 YYNGEE. The CDR3 is 15 amino acids. This chain's CDR3 is CASSVDSGRTGELFF. CDR3 DNA sequence: TGTGCCAGCAGCGTAGACAGCGGGAGAACCGGGGAGCTGTTTTTT.

The chain uses TRBV7-9 and TRBJ2-7, with unresolved D. V was clipped by 3 bases and J by 1 base, with 4 bases between them. Germline V gene sequence: CDR1 SEHNR, CDR2 FQNEAQ (reference sequence). This CDR3 is 12 amino acids long. The CDR3 region is CASSFSSYEQYF. The CDR3 nucleotides read TGTGCCAGCAGCTTTTCGTCCTACGAGCAGTACTTC.

The rearrangement uses TRBV19 and TRBJ2-2; maybe TRBD2 (5 bases). V shed 3 bases and J shed 2 bases, with 13 bases lying between them. This CDR3 spans 16 amino acids. CDR1 and CDR2 (germline): LNHDA, SQIVND (reference sequence). CDR3 protein: CASSIAIALNTGELFF. The DNA for the CDR3 is TGTGCCAGTAGTATCGCGATAGCGCTTAACACCGGGGAGCTGTTTTTT.

The chain combines TRBV5-4 with TRBJ2-1, with 11 bases fitting TRBD2. Germline assignment: CDR1 SGHNT and CDR2 YYREEE (reference sequence). This CDR3 has 15 residues. J gave up 4 bases and V 4 bases, and 4 bases lay outside the gene matches. The CDR3 loop is CASSNRLAGYNEQFF. DNA for the CDR3: TGTGCCAGCAGCAACCGACTAGCGGGGTACAATGAGCAGTTCTTC.

This chain connects TRBV9 to TRBJ2-7, with 7 bases aligning to TRBD2. The ends lost 1 base at V and 1 base at J; junction bases unmatched: 5. CDR1 is SGDLS and CDR2 is YYNGEE in the germline V gene. CDR3 length: 15 amino acids. The CDR3 protein is CASSVRSAGSYEQYF. The CDR3 nucleotides are TGTGCCAGCAGCGTAAGGTCAGCGGGATCCTACGAGCAGTACTTC.

This sequence joins TRBV18 and TRBJ2-3; TRBD2 might be the D (6 bases). Germline CDR1 KGHSH, CDR2 LQKENI. This CDR3 region has 15 residues. V was clipped by 3 bases and J by 6 bases, with 16 bases between them. The CDR3 sequence is CASSPVSSGGDTQYF. The CDR3 bases are TGTGCCAGCTCACCTGTCTCAAGCGGAGGGGATACGCAGTATTTT.

This chain connects TRBV7-2 to TRBJ2-3; 8 nucleotides match TRBD2. Germline lookup yields CDR1 SGHTA and CDR2 FQGNSA. This CDR3 comprises 14 residues. The V gene end was trimmed by 7 bases and the J gene end by 0 bases; junction bases not matched to a gene: 3. The CDR3 protein is CASKSGGSTDTQYF. As DNA, the CDR3 is TGTGCCAGCAAAAGCGGGGGTAGCACAGATACGCAGTATTTT. The full variable domain, completed using reference TRBV7-2 and TRBJ2-3, is GAGVSQSPSNKVTEKGKDVELRCDPISGHTALYWYRQSLGQGLEFLIYFQGNSAPDKSGLPSDRFSAERTGGSVSTLTIQRTQQEDSAVYLCASKSGGSTDTQYFGPGTRLTVL.

The CDR3 loop is CASSLDGYWGRLNTEAFF. The CDR3 nucleotides are TGTGCCAGCAGCTTAGACGGGTATTGGGGGCGGCTGAACACTGAAGCTTTCTTT. The chain recombines TRBV7-9 with TRBJ1-1, with D maybe TRBD1 (6 bases). Between the trimmed V and J ends, which lost 1 base and 0 bases, there was a span of 18 bases. CDR3 length: 18 residues. Germline CDR1 is SEHNR and CDR2 is FQNEAQ (reference sequence).

The chain links TRBV7-9 to TRBJ1-1; the D is unclear. Germline CDR1 is SEHNR and CDR2 is FQNEAQ (reference sequence). CDR3 length: 13 amino acids. Trimming left V 0 bases short and J 6 bases short, with 8 bases between. The CDR3, as DNA: TGTGCCAGCAGCTTAGCGCGCCAGGCTGAAGCTTTCTTT. It encodes CASSLARQAEAFF.

In this sample, this clone turned up once. The same CDR3 can be traced to other DNA sequences in this sample. The J gene is TRBJ2-3, the V gene TRBV19; 7 nucleotides agree with TRBD2. J gave up 0 bases and V 3 bases, and 6 bases lay outside the gene matches. Looked up from germline, CDR1 is LNHDA and CDR2 is SQIVND (reference sequence). CDR3 length equals 16 residues. CDR3 loop: CASSISAAGSTDTQYF. The CDR3 nucleotides are TGTGCCAGTAGTATTAGTGCAGCGGGGAGCACAGATACGCAGTATTTT.

The chain recombines TRBV7-3 with TRBJ2-3; TRBD2 agrees at 10 bases. Per germline, CDR1 SGHTA and CDR2 FQGTGA. CDR3 length: 15 residues. Trimming took 5 bases from V and 5 from J; bases not matched to a gene: 7. Here the CDR3 reads CASSPTSGLRDTQYF. The CDR3, as DNA: TGTGCCAGCAGCCCGACTAGCGGGCTGAGAGATACGCAGTATTTT.

The V and J genes are TRBV19 and TRBJ1-5, with D unclear. Germline V gene sequence: CDR1 LNHDA, CDR2 SQIVND (reference sequence). This CDR3 region has 15 residues. V was pared by 5 bases and J by 4 bases, with 15 bases between. The CDR3 coding sequence is TGTGCCAGTAGTTCCCCTCTTGGGGTAAATCAGCCCCAGCATTTT. Translating it yields CASSSPLGVNQPQHF.

The V and J genes are TRBV19 and TRBJ1-1, with D possibly being TRBD1 (6 bases). The V and J ends lost 0 bases and 2 bases respectively, with 13 bases between them. CDR1 is LNHDA and CDR2 is SQIVND in the germline V gene (reference sequence). The CDR3 sequence is 16 residues long. CDR3 sequence reads: CASSIDHGRGNTEAFF. DNA for the CDR3: TGTGCCAGTAGTATAGATCATGGCAGGGGTAACACTGAAGCTTTCTTT.

The rearrangement uses TRBV6-2 or TRBV6-3 and TRBJ1-6; D is uncertain. Looked up from germline, CDR1 is MNHEY and CDR2 is SVGEGT. V gave up 3 bases and J gave up 10 bases, with 16 bases separating them. CDR3 length: 15 amino acids. CDR3 coding DNA: TGTGCCAGCAGTTATTTTGCCGTCTCCTCCTCACCCCTCCACTTT. Amino acids: CASSYFAVSSSPLHF.

The chain couples TRBV18 to TRBJ2-7; D may be TRBD1 (5 bases). CDR1 and CDR2 (germline): KGHSH, LQKENI. This CDR3 is built from 14 residues. The V end was cut by 1 base, the J end by 4 bases, with 11 bases between. CDR3 DNA: TGTGCCAGCTCACCACGGACAAGAAAATACGAGCAGTACTTC. Residues: CASSPRTRKYEQYF.